The source of this T cell receptor beta chain is a study of vaccination effects on CD4 cells after COVID-19. On the study more broadly: Participants received two doses of either the BNT162b2 or mRNA-1273 vaccine.

Whole-study results and caveats: Marked clonal contraction of both clone types appeared late after vaccination.

Antigen-specific CD4+ T cells were expanded (with viral peptide pools) by the ViraFEST assay ahead of sequencing. After more than 8 days in culture, the CD4+ T cells were isolated. From March to December 2020, the person had a SARS-CoV-2 infection that was confirmed by PCR. IL-2 medium supplanted half the medium on days 3 and 7. Profiled with immunoSEQ multiplex PCR; TCRdb holds only in-frame clones, not every one. Of 20,000 to 30,000 clones in the sample, roughly 71% are singletons; the top ten hold roughly a sixth. The V gene end was trimmed by 10 bases and the J gene end by 0 bases; junction bases not matched to a gene: 5. Germline CDR1 is KGHSH and CDR2 is LQKENI. The CDR3 length is 14 residues. About this clone: Antigen: not known.

The specimen was CD4+ T cells from PBMCs cultured with SARS-CoV-2 spike peptides, collected before COVID-19 vaccination. The chain employs TRBV18 and TRBJ2-2, with 7 bases matching TRBD2. The receptor comes from a human donor who had a prior SARS-CoV-2 infection. The CDR3 loop is CATASGANTGELFF. CDR3 bases: TGTGCCACCGCGAGCGGGGCGAACACCGGGGAGCTGTTTTTT.